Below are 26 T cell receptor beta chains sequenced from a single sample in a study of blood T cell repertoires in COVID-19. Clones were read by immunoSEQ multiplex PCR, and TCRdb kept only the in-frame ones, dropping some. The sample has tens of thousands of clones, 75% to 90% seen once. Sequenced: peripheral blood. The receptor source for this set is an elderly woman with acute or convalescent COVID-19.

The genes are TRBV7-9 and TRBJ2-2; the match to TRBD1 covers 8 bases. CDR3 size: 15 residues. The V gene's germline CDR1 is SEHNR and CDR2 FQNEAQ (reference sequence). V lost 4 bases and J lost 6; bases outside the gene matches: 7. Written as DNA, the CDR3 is TGTGCCAGCAGCTCCGGACAGGGCCCCCCCGGGGAGCTGTTTTTT. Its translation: CASSSGQGPPGELFF.

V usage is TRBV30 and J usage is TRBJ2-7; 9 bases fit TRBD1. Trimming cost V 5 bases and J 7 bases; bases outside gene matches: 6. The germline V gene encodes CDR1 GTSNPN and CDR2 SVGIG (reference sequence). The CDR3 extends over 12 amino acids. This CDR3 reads CAWGDRASEQYF. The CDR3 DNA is TGTGCCTGGGGGGACAGGGCAAGTGAGCAGTACTTC.

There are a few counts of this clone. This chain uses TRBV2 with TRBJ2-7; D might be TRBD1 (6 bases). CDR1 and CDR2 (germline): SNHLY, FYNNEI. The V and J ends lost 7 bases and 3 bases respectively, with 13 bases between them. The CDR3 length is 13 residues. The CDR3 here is CASTKGTNYEQYF. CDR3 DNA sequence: TGTGCCAGCACCAAAGGGACAAACTACGAGCAGTACTTC.

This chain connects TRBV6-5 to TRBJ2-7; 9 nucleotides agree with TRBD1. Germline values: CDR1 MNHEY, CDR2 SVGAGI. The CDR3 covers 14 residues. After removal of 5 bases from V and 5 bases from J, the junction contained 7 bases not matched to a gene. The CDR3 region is CASSPRQGVNEQYF. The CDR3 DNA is TGTGCCAGCAGTCCCCGACAGGGGGTCAACGAGCAGTACTTC.

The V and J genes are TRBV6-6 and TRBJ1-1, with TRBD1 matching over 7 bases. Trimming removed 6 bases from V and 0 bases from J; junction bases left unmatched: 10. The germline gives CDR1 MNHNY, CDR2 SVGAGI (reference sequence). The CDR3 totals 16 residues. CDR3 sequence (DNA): TGTGCCAGCAGACACCTACGGACAGGATTGAACACTGAAGCTTTCTTT. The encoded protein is CASRHLRTGLNTEAFF.

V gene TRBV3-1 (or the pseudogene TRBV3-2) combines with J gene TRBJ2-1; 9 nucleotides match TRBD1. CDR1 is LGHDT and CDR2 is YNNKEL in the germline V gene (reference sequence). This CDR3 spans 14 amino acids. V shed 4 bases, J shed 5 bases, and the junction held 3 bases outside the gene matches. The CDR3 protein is CASSPRDRDNEQFF. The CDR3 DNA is TGTGCCAGCAGCCCCCGGGACAGGGACAATGAGCAGTTCTTC.

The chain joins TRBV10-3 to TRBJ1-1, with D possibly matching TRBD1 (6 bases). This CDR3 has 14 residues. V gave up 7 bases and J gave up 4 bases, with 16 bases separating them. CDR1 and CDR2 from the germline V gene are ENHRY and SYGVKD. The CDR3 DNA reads TGTGCCATCATGGCAGGGGCATTGAGCACTGAAGCTTTCTTT. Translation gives CAIMAGALSTEAFF.

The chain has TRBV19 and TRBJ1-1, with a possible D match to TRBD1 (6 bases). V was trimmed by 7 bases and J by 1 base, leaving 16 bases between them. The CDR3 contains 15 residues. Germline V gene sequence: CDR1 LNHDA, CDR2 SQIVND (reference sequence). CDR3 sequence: CASTSKGVANTEAFF. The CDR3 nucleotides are TGTGCCAGTACCAGTAAGGGGGTGGCGAACACTGAAGCTTTCTTT.

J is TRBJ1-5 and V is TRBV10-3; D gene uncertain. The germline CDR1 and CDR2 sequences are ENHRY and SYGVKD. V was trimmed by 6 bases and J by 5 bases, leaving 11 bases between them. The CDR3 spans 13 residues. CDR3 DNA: TGTGCCATCAGAATAAGGGAGGATCAGCCCCAGCATTTT. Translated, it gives CAIRIREDQPQHF.

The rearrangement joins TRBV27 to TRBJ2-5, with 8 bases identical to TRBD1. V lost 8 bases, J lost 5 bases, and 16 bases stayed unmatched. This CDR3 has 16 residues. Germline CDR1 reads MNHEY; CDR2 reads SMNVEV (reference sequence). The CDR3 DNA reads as TGTGCCAGCGGGTACCCCCGGGGACAGGATCTGGAGACCCAGTACTTC. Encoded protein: CASGYPRGQDLETQYF.

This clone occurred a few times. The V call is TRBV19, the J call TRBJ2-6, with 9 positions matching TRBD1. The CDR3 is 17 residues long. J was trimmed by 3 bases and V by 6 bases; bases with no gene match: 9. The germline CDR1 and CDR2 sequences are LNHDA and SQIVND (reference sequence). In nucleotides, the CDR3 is TGTGCCAGTAGAAGGGACAGGGCATTGAGTGGGGCCAACGTCCTGACTTTC. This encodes CASRRDRALSGANVLTF.

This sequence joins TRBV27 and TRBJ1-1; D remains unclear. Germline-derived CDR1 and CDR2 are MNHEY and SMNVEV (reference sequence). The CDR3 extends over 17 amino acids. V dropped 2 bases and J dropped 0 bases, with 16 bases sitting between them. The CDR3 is CASSLIPVRSVNTEAFF. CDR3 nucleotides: TGTGCCAGCAGTTTAATTCCCGTGAGGTCGGTGAACACTGAAGCTTTCTTT.

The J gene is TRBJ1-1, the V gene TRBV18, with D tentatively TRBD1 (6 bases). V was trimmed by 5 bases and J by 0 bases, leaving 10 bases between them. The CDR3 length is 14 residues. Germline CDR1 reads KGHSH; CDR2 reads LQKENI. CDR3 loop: CASSMGHMNTEAFF. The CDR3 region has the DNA TGTGCCAGCTCAATGGGACACATGAACACTGAAGCTTTCTTT.

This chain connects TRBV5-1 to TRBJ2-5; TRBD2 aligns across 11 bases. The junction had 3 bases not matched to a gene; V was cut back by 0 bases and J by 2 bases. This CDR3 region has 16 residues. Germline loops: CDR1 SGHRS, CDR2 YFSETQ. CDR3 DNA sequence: TGCGCCAGCAGCTTGGCCTTAGCGGGGGGGCAAGAGACCCAGTACTTC. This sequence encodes CASSLALAGGQETQYF.

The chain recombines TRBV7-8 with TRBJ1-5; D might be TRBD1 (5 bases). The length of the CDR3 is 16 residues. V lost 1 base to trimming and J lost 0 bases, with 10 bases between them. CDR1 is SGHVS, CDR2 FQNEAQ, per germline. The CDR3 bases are TGTGCCAGCAGCTTAGAGGGGTTAAATAGCAATCAGCCCCAGCATTTT. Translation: CASSLEGLNSNQPQHF.

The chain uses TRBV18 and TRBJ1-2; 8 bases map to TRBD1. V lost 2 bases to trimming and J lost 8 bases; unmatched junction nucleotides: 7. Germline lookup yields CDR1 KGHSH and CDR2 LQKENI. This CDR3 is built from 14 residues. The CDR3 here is CASSPGQGGEGYTF. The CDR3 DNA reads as TGTGCCAGCTCACCAGGACAGGGAGGTGAAGGCTACACCTTC.

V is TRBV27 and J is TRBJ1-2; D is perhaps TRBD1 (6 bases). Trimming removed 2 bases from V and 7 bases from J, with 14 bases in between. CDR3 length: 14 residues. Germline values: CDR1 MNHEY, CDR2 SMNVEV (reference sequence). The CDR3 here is CASSLGQGLAGYTF. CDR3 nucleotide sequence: TGTGCCAGCAGTTTAGGTCAGGGGTTGGCTGGCTACACCTTC.

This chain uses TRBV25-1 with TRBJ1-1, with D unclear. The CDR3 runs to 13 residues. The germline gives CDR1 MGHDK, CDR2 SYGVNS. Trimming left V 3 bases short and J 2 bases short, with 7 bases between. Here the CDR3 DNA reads TGTGCCAGCAGTGATCGGGGAAACACTGAAGCTTTCTTT. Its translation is CASSDRGNTEAFF.

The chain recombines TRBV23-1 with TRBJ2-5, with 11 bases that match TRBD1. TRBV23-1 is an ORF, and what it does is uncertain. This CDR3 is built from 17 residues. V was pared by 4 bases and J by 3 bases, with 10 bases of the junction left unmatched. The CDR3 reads CASSPRTGGGQKETQYF. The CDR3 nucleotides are TGCGCCAGCAGTCCCAGGACAGGGGGCGGTCAAAAAGAGACCCAGTACTTC.

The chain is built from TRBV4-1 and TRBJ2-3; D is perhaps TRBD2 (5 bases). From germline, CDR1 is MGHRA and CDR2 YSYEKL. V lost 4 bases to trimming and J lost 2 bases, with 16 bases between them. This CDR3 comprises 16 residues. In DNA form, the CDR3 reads TGCGCCAGCAGCCCTCAAGGGAGACGAAACACAGATACGCAGTATTTT. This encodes CASSPQGRRNTDTQYF.

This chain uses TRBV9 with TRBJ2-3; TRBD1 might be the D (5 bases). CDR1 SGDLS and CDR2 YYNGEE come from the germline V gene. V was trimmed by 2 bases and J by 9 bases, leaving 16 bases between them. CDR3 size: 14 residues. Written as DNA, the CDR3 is TGTGCCAGCAGCGTGGGGCTCAATCAAGAGACGCAGTATTTT. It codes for CASSVGLNQETQYF.

The CDR3 loop is CASSQGRRTANNEQFF. CDR3 bases: TGCGCCAGCAGCCAAGGGAGGAGGACGGCCAACAATGAGCAGTTCTTC. The gene calls are TRBV4-1 and TRBJ2-1, with a weak D call TRBD2 (5 bases). V gave up 1 base and J gave up 5 bases, with 15 bases separating them. This CDR3 has 16 residues. In germline, CDR1 is MGHRA, CDR2 YSYEKL.

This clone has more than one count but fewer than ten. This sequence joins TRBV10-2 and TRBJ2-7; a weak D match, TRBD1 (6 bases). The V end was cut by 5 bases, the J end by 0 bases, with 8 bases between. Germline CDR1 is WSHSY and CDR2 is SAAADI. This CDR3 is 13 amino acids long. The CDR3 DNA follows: TGCGCCAGCAGTCTAGGGGGCTCCTACGAGCAGTACTTC. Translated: CASSLGGSYEQYF.

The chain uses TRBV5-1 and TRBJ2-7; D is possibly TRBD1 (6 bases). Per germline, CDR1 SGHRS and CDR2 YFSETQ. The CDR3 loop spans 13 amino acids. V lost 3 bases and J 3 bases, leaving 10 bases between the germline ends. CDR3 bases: TGCGCCAGCAGCTACTCGGACAGCTACGAGCAGTACTTC. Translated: CASSYSDSYEQYF.

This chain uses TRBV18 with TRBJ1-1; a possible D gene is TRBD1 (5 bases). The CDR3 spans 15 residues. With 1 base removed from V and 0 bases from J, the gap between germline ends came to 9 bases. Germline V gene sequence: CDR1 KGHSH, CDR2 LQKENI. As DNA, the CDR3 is TGTGCCAGCTCACCACGTTCGGGGGTGAACACTGAAGCTTTCTTT. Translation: CASSPRSGVNTEAFF. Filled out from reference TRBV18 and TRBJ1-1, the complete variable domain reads NAGVMQNPRHLVRRRGQEARLRCSPMKGHSHVYWYRQLPEEGLKFMVYLQKENIIDESGMPKERFSAEFPKEGPSILRIQQVVRGDSAAYFCASSPRSGVNTEAFFGQGTRLTVV.

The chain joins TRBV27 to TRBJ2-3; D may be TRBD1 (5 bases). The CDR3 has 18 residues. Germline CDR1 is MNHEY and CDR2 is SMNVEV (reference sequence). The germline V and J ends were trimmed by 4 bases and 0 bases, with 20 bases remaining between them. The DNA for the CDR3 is TGTGCCAGCAGTTACCAATCTCTGGGGCAGGATAGCACAGATACGCAGTATTTT. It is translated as CASSYQSLGQDSTDTQYF.